These 22 T cell receptor beta chains originate from one sample sequenced in a study of blood T cell repertoires in COVID-19. Clones were read by immunoSEQ multiplex PCR, and TCRdb kept only the in-frame ones, dropping some. The table has 90,000 or so clones, about 82% seen once. The specimen sequenced was peripheral blood. These receptors all stem from a man aged 50-60 years with active COVID-19.

This sequence joins TRBV9 and TRBJ1-2; a possible D gene is TRBD1 (6 bases). CDR1 is SGDLS, CDR2 YYNGEE, per germline. Trimming removed 3 bases from V and 4 bases from J, with 16 bases in between. The CDR3 covers 15 residues. The CDR3 bases are TGTGCCAGCAGCGACAGGGCGAGGGTGGCCTATGGCTACACCTTC. Translating gives CASSDRARVAYGYTF.

The chain is built from TRBV28 and TRBJ2-3, with 10 nucleotides matching TRBD2. V was pared by 3 bases and J by 0 bases, with 9 bases of the junction left unmatched. Germline CDR1 and CDR2: MDHEN and SYDVKM. CDR3 size: 18 residues. CDR3 amino acids: CASSFVAGLATSTDTQYF. CDR3 DNA: TGTGCCAGCAGTTTTGTCGCGGGACTAGCGACTAGCACAGATACGCAGTATTTT. The variable domain in full, with the rest retrieved from reference TRBV28 and TRBJ2-3, is DVKVTQSSRYLVKRTGEKVFLECVQDMDHENMFWYRQDPGLGLRLIYFSYDVKMKEKGDIPEGYSVSREKKERFSLILESASTNQTSMYLCASSFVAGLATSTDTQYFGPGTRLTVL.

V is TRBV7-9 and J is TRBJ2-3; 8 positions match TRBD2. This CDR3 is built from 19 residues. J lost 6 bases, V lost 3 bases, and 20 bases had no gene match. Germline CDR1 and CDR2: SEHNR and FQNEAQ (reference sequence). In DNA, the CDR3 is TGTGCCAGCAGCTTCGGGACTAGTGTTTCGTCGGACATCATGGATACGCAGTATTTT. Residues: CASSFGTSVSSDIMDTQYF.

The rearrangement uses TRBV5-1 and TRBJ2-6; 7 bases are shared with TRBD1. CDR3 size: 18 residues. CDR1 and CDR2 (germline): SGHRS, YFSETQ. The V and J ends lost 1 base and 0 bases, in that order; junction bases with no gene match: 7. The CDR3 region is CASSLMGQQSSGANVLTF. The CDR3 DNA follows: TGCGCCAGCAGCTTGATGGGACAGCAGTCCTCTGGGGCCAACGTCCTGACTTTC.

This rearrangement joins TRBV5-6 to TRBJ1-2; possible D gene TRBD1, 6 bases. The germline V gene has CDR1 SGHDT and CDR2 YYEEEE. Between the trimmed V and J ends, which lost 0 bases and 3 bases, there was a span of 12 bases. The CDR3 runs 15 residues. CDR3 bases: TGTGCCAGCAGCTTGGCCAGCAGGGGCCACTATGGCTACACCTTC. This encodes CASSLASRGHYGYTF. Variable domain in full (rest from reference TRBV5-6 and TRBJ1-2): DAGVTQSPTHLIKTRGQQVTLRCSPKSGHDTVSWYQQALGQGPQFIFQYYEEEERQRGNFPDRFSGHQFPNYSSELNVNALLLGDSALYLCASSLASRGHYGYTFGSGTRLTVV.

The chain joins TRBV24-1 to TRBJ1-5; D is unresolved. The germline V gene has CDR1 KGHDR and CDR2 SFDVKD. Deletions cut 1 base from V and 5 bases from J, with 17 bases between. The CDR3 length is 17 residues. CDR3: CATSDLTGRTNYQPQHF. CDR3 bases: TGTGCCACCAGTGATTTAACCGGGAGAACCAATTATCAGCCCCAGCATTTT.

CDR3 sequence reads: CASKEGRASETQYF. The CDR3 DNA is TGTGCCAGCAAGGAGGGGCGAGCCTCGGAGACCCAGTACTTC. The chain joins TRBV6-5 to TRBJ2-5; TRBD2 might be the D (6 bases). V lost 7 bases to trimming and J lost 5 bases, with 17 bases between them. CDR1 and CDR2 from the germline V gene are MNHEY and SVGAGI. The CDR3 extends over 14 amino acids.

The rearrangement uses TRBV4-3 and TRBJ1-6; maybe TRBD1 (6 bases). The CDR3 loop spans 17 amino acids. V was cut by 4 bases and J by 7 bases, with 20 bases left in between. Germline V gene sequence: CDR1 LGHNA, CDR2 YSLEER. The CDR3 DNA is TGCGCCAGCAGCCCCGCCCCATCAGGGGCGAGGAATTCACCCCTCCACTTT. It encodes CASSPAPSGARNSPLHF.

The chain employs TRBV4-3 and TRBJ1-1, with D perhaps TRBD1 (6 bases). This CDR3 is 14 amino acids long. Trimming took 4 bases from V and 0 from J, leaving 9 bases between them. CDR1 LGHNA and CDR2 YSLEER come from the germline V gene. The CDR3 is CASSRGTLNTEAFF. In DNA, the CDR3 is TGCGCCAGCAGCCGTGGGACACTGAACACTGAAGCTTTCTTT.

The chain carries TRBV15 and TRBJ2-3; D unresolved. There are 12 residues in the CDR3. Trimming took 4 bases from V and 9 from J, leaving 11 bases between them. Germline CDR1 and CDR2: LNHNV and YYDKDF (reference sequence). CDR3 loop: CATSTRDGTQYF. The CDR3 DNA sequence: TGTGCCACCAGCACTAGAGATGGAACGCAGTATTTT.

The sample holds a few counts of this clone. The rearrangement uses TRBV24-1 and TRBJ1-2; unclear D gene. CDR3 length: 13 amino acids. The germline V gene encodes CDR1 KGHDR and CDR2 SFDVKD. Trimming took off 1 base at V and 6 bases at J, with 8 bases between the two ends. CDR3 sequence reads: CATSDFRSHGYTF. CDR3 DNA sequence: TGTGCCACCAGTGATTTCAGGTCTCATGGCTACACCTTC.

The sample holds one count of this clone. V gene TRBV3-1 (or the pseudogene TRBV3-2) combines with J gene TRBJ2-6; 12 nucleotides align to TRBD1. This CDR3 spans 18 amino acids. CDR1 and CDR2 (germline): LGHDT, YNNKEL (reference sequence). V dropped 8 bases and J dropped 4; count of bases not matched to a gene: 12. CDR3 amino acids: CASLNTGTGGVGANVLTF. Here the CDR3 DNA reads TGTGCCAGCCTGAATACCGGGACAGGGGGCGTGGGGGCCAACGTCCTGACTTTC.

The chain couples TRBV11-2 to TRBJ1-4; maybe TRBD1 (5 bases). The CDR3 is made up of 15 amino acids. V lost 4 bases to trimming and J lost 0 bases, with 9 bases between them. Germline CDR1 and CDR2: SGHAT and FQNNGV. In nucleotides, the CDR3 is TGTGCCAGCAGCTCTCTGACAGCAACTAATGAAAAACTGTTTTTT. Translating gives CASSSLTATNEKLFF.

This chain connects TRBV11-3 to TRBJ2-3; weak D call: TRBD1 (6 bases). The V gene's germline CDR1 is SGHNT and CDR2 YENEEA. This CDR3 is 15 amino acids long. V was cut by 1 base and J by 3 bases, with 11 bases left in between. The CDR3 sequence is CASSLGKTGTDTQYF. Written as DNA, the CDR3 is TGTGCCAGCAGCTTAGGGAAGACAGGAACAGATACGCAGTATTTT. The whole variable domain, filled in from reference TRBV11-3 and TRBJ2-3, reads EAGVVQSPRYKIIEKKQPVAFWCNPISGHNTLYWYLQNLGQGPELLIRYENEEAVDDSQLPKDRFSAERLKGVDSTLKIQPAELGDSAVYLCASSLGKTGTDTQYFGPGTRLTVL.

This chain links TRBV7-2 with TRBJ2-3; 9 nucleotides align to TRBD1. This CDR3 region has 15 residues. Looked up from germline, CDR1 is SGHTA and CDR2 is FQGNSA. Losses at the gene ends were 5 bases for V and 4 bases for J; bases not matched to a gene: 7. CDR3 loop: CASSRDRAGADTQYF. The CDR3 DNA reads TGTGCCAGCAGCCGGGACAGGGCGGGGGCAGATACGCAGTATTTT.

The chain joins TRBV5-6 to TRBJ2-3, with 7 bases lining up with TRBD2. V lost 1 base to trimming and J lost 4 bases; unmatched junction nucleotides: 6. This CDR3 has 15 residues. Germline CDR1 is SGHDT and CDR2 is YYEEEE. In DNA, the CDR3 is TGTGCCAGCAGCTTGCGACGGGAGGCCCCAGATACGCAGTATTTT. Its translation is CASSLRREAPDTQYF. The full variable domain, its missing parts supplied by reference TRBV5-6 and TRBJ2-3, is DAGVTQSPTHLIKTRGQQVTLRCSPKSGHDTVSWYQQALGQGPQFIFQYYEEEERQRGNFPDRFSGHQFPNYSSELNVNALLLGDSALYLCASSLRREAPDTQYFGPGTRLTVL.

The chain combines TRBV4-2 with TRBJ1-1; D is uncertain. The CDR3 is made up of 14 amino acids. Trimming removed 0 bases at V and 14 bases at J, with 19 bases between. Germline-derived CDR1 and CDR2 are LGHNA and YNFKEQ. The CDR3 sequence is CASSQDPLESRIFF. CDR3 nucleotide sequence: TGTGCCAGCAGCCAAGACCCCCTTGAAAGCCGTATCTTCTTT.

The chain couples TRBV18 to TRBJ2-7, with TRBD2 matching over 15 bases. Germline lookup yields CDR1 KGHSH and CDR2 LQKENI. The V segment lost 2 bases and the J segment 7 bases; nucleotides outside the gene matches: 3. This CDR3 has 15 residues. The DNA of the CDR3 is TGTGCCAGCTCACCAGCAGGACTAGCGGGAGGGGAGCAGTACTTC. Translating it yields CASSPAGLAGGEQYF.

This chain links TRBV19 with TRBJ2-7; TRBD2 matches at 12 bases. Germline lookup yields CDR1 LNHDA and CDR2 SQIVND (reference sequence). CDR3 length: 17 residues. The V and J ends lost 3 bases and 1 base, in that order; junction bases with no gene match: 7. CDR3 coding DNA: TGTGCCAGTAGTATCCGGACTAGCGGGAACCCATCCTACGAGCAGTACTTC. Its protein is CASSIRTSGNPSYEQYF.

The chain uses TRBV4-3 and TRBJ1-2; perhaps TRBD1 as D (5 bases). Trimming took off 0 bases at V and 7 bases at J, with 15 bases between the two ends. Germline V gene sequence: CDR1 LGHNA, CDR2 YSLEER. This CDR3 is 15 amino acids long. CDR3 region: CASSQDGAGVGGYTF. The CDR3 bases are TGCGCCAGCAGCCAAGATGGGGCAGGAGTAGGTGGCTACACCTTC.

V usage is TRBV4-1 and J usage is TRBJ2-4; D call uncertain. This CDR3 is built from 18 residues. From germline, CDR1 is MGHRA and CDR2 YSYEKL. V gave up 1 base and J gave up 4 bases, with 20 bases separating them. CDR3 residues: CASSQAIKNFPTKNIQYF. The DNA of the CDR3 is TGCGCCAGCAGCCAAGCTATTAAAAATTTTCCTACTAAAAACATTCAGTACTTC.

V gene TRBV10-3 combines with J gene TRBJ2-7, with 11 bases identical to TRBD2. V gave up 3 bases and J gave up 0 bases; unmatched junction bases: 4. The CDR3 covers 16 residues. Germline-derived CDR1 and CDR2 are ENHRY and SYGVKD. The CDR3 protein is CAISDSSGRSSYEQYF. The CDR3 DNA reads as TGTGCCATCAGTGATTCTAGCGGGAGGAGCTCCTACGAGCAGTACTTC.